A selection of T cell receptor beta chains follows, all from one sample in a study of CD8 T cells in ankylosing spondylitis. TCRdb re-called the 5' RACE reads with MiXCR, one entry per CDR3 protein. In the table there are about 400,000 distinct CDR3 sequences, approximately 20% of which are singletons. The sample comprised blood, either unsorted or a sorted T cell fraction (not recorded which). These receptors were obtained from a male donor with ankylosing spondylitis. Each CDR3 is given with its conserved first and last residue.

v_gene: TRBV28
CDR3aa: CATTGRAANTQYF

v_gene: TRBV20-1
CDR3aa: CSATGAKYNEQFF

v_gene: TRBV7-9
CDR3aa: CASSLNYRTEAFF

v_gene: TRBV6-2/TRBV6-3
CDR3aa: CASSYYSGGNYGYTF

v_gene: TRBV14
CDR3aa: CASRPSGVRETQYF

v_gene: TRBV12-3/TRBV12-4
CDR3aa: CASSERQGARNSPLHF

v_gene: TRBV5-1
CDR3aa: CASSIRTEATGELFF

v_gene: TRBV7-3
CDR3aa: CASSVLGRDTQYF

v_gene: TRBV10-3
CDR3aa: CAISGVRSSGAYNEQFF

v_gene: TRBV7-9
CDR3aa: CASSREANTGELFF

v_gene: TRBV20-1
CDR3aa: CSAPGQGVVSNYGYTF

v_gene: TRBV30
CDR3aa: CAWSVGLGTFNEQFF

v_gene: TRBV10-3
CDR3aa: CAISESRGPGNTEAFF

v_gene: TRBV5-1
CDR3aa: CASSLAGGHYNEQFF

v_gene: TRBV24-1
CDR3aa: CATSDRAEQYF

v_gene: TRBV3-1
CDR3aa: CASSQDYNGGEKLFF

v_gene: TRBV12-3/TRBV12-4
CDR3aa: CASSTTRGHEQYF

v_gene: TRBV6-5
CDR3aa: CASSSGLTMGGTGELFF

v_gene: TRBV20-1
CDR3aa: CSAPGLEGDIQYF

v_gene: TRBV6-1
CDR3aa: CASTASGRRGETQYF

v_gene: TRBV15
CDR3aa: CATSRDQASRGEQYF

v_gene: TRBV12-3/TRBV12-4
CDR3aa: CASSPRAGVYNEQFF

v_gene: TRBV12-3/TRBV12-4
CDR3aa: CASSLGTVNSPLHF

v_gene: TRBV5-1
CDR3aa: CASSLTGTSGYNEQFF

v_gene: TRBV20-1
CDR3aa: CSARDEGRNTGELFF

v_gene: TRBV7-2
CDR3aa: CASSLGFGGEAGNTIYF

v_gene: TRBV29-1
CDR3aa: CSVDALAGDNEQFF

v_gene: TRBV6-1
CDR3aa: CASWDRASGANVLTF

v_gene: TRBV3-1
CDR3aa: CASSLGEYEQYF

v_gene: TRBV12-3/TRBV12-4
CDR3aa: CASSWGSSSTDTQYF

v_gene: TRBV5-1
CDR3aa: CASSWRGGSTNEKLFF

v_gene: TRBV27
CDR3aa: CASSFRTGANTGELFF

v_gene: TRBV4-2
CDR3aa: CASRPFLEFGEKLFF

v_gene: TRBV29-1
CDR3aa: CSFHLAGGFNEQFF

v_gene: TRBV20-1
CDR3aa: CSASGLADLGQYF

v_gene: TRBV7-9
CDR3aa: CASSDTRESNQPQHF

v_gene: TRBV20-1
CDR3aa: CSATSGTVYNEQFF

v_gene: TRBV4-1
CDR3aa: CASSQGQGADGELFF

v_gene: TRBV7-8
CDR3aa: CASSLVPGTNTGELFF

v_gene: TRBV7-2
CDR3aa: CASSRQGADTEAFF

v_gene: TRBV24-1
CDR3aa: CATSDPTGNNEQFF

v_gene: TRBV2
CDR3aa: CAIKRPTGSSEAFF